These T cell receptor beta chains were read from a single sample in a study of OX40 agonist ivuxolimab in advanced cancers. The table came from immunoSEQ multiplex PCR; TCRdb's copy has only in-frame clones and leaves some out. The sample lists about 91,000 clones, around 88% occurring once. Sequenced here: CD4+ or CD8+ T cells sorted from blood, sampled in a trial of the OX40 agonist ivuxolimab. These receptors came from an adult with an advanced solid tumor such as melanoma, head and neck, liver or kidney cancer. Each CDR3 is given with its conserved first and last residue. D genes are given only for firm matches. Clone size, where shown, is once, few, many, or a class for clones that have expanded.

D gene: TRBD1
clone size: NA
J gene: TRBJ2-5
V gene: TRBV7-3
CDR3 protein: CASSFRDSQETQYF
CDR3 DNA: TGTGCCAGCAGCTTCCGGGACAGCCAAGAGACCCAGTACTTC

D gene: NA
clone size: NA
J gene: TRBJ2-2
V gene: TRBV7-9
CDR3 protein: CASSLVDTAVFF
CDR3 DNA: TGTGCCAGCAGCTTAGTGGACACGGCGGTGTTTTTT

D gene: TRBD1
clone size: NA
J gene: TRBJ1-3
V gene: TRBV11-3
CDR3 protein: CASSSTGSGNTIYF
CDR3 DNA: TGTGCCAGCAGCTCGACAGGGTCCGGAAACACCATATATTTT

D gene: TRBD1
clone size: few
J gene: TRBJ1-1
V gene: TRBV9
CDR3 protein: CASSRRQGETEAFF
CDR3 DNA: TGTGCCAGCAGCAGACGCCAGGGGGAGACTGAAGCTTTCTTT

D gene: TRBD2
clone size: NA
J gene: TRBJ2-3
V gene: TRBV18
CDR3 protein: CASSPGLAGDTDTQYF
CDR3 DNA: TGTGCCAGCTCACCCGGACTAGCGGGAGACACAGATACGCAGTATTTT

D gene: NA
clone size: NA
J gene: TRBJ2-2
V gene: TRBV4-3
CDR3 protein: CASSQDVFRELFF
CDR3 DNA: TGCGCCAGCAGCCAAGATGTATTCCGGGAGCTGTTTTTT

D gene: TRBD1
clone size: NA
J gene: TRBJ1-4
V gene: TRBV7-3
CDR3 protein: CASSPGGGQFNEKLFF
CDR3 DNA: TGTGCCAGCAGCCCCGGCGGGGGACAGTTTAATGAAAAACTGTTTTTT

D gene: TRBD2
clone size: few
J gene: TRBJ2-3
V gene: TRBV5-1
CDR3 protein: CASSLRLAGGTDTQYF
CDR3 DNA: TGCGCCAGCAGCCTCCGACTAGCGGGGGGCACAGATACGCAGTATTTT

D gene: NA
clone size: NA
J gene: TRBJ2-5
V gene: TRBV11-3
CDR3 protein: CASSSGGGLETQYF
CDR3 DNA: TGTGCCAGCAGCTCGGGGGGCGGGCTAGAGACCCAGTACTTC

D gene: NA
clone size: NA
J gene: TRBJ2-1
V gene: TRBV7-3
CDR3 protein: CASSPGLRGEQFF
CDR3 DNA: TGTGCCAGCAGCCCGGGACTTCGGGGTGAGCAGTTCTTC

D gene: TRBD1
clone size: NA
J gene: TRBJ1-1
V gene: TRBV5-1
CDR3 protein: CASSPKTGRNTEAFF
CDR3 DNA: TGCGCCAGCAGCCCGAAGACAGGGAGGAACACTGAAGCTTTCTTT

D gene: NA
clone size: NA
J gene: TRBJ2-3
V gene: TRBV7-2
CDR3 protein: CASSSSGLSTDTQYF
CDR3 DNA: TGTGCCAGCAGCTCTAGTGGTCTTAGCACAGATACGCAGTATTTT

D gene: NA
clone size: NA
J gene: TRBJ2-7
V gene: TRBV6-1
CDR3 protein: CASSDIYVHEQYF
CDR3 DNA: TGTGCCAGCAGTGACATATACGTCCACGAGCAGTACTTC

D gene: NA
clone size: NA
J gene: TRBJ1-4
V gene: TRBV5-4
CDR3 protein: CAAMEQGDSLEKLFF
CDR3 DNA: TGTGCCGCCATGGAACAGGGCGATAGTTTGGAAAAACTGTTTTTT

D gene: TRBD2
clone size: once
J gene: TRBJ2-5
V gene: TRBV11-2
CDR3 protein: CASAYVGGETQYF
CDR3 DNA: TGTGCCAGCGCTTACGTGGGGGGGGAGACCCAGTACTTC

D gene: TRBD1
clone size: few
J gene: TRBJ2-3
V gene: TRBV18
CDR3 protein: CASSPPTGQASDTQYF
CDR3 DNA: TGTGCCAGCTCACCACCTACGGGACAGGCCTCAGATACGCAGTATTTT

D gene: NA
clone size: NA
J gene: TRBJ1-6
V gene: TRBV6-5
CDR3 protein: CATRLSFGSPLHF
CDR3 DNA: TGTGCCACCAGGTTAAGTTTCGGTTCACCCCTCCACTTT

D gene: NA
clone size: once
J gene: TRBJ2-7
V gene: TRBV2
CDR3 protein: CASGGSWMTGNSYEQYF
CDR3 DNA: TGTGCCAGCGGGGGGAGTTGGATGACAGGAAACTCCTACGAGCAGTACTTC

D gene: NA
clone size: NA
J gene: TRBJ1-4
V gene: TRBV19
CDR3 protein: CASSKLQIENEKLFF
CDR3 DNA: TGTGCCAGTAGTAAATTACAGATCGAGAATGAAAAACTGTTTTTT

D gene: TRBD1
clone size: NA
J gene: TRBJ1-4
V gene: TRBV6-6
CDR3 protein: CASSYLQGINEKLFF
CDR3 DNA: TGTGCCAGCAGTTACTTACAGGGGATAAATGAAAAACTGTTTTTT

D gene: NA
clone size: NA
J gene: TRBJ1-1
V gene: TRBV14
CDR3 protein: CASSSVGNTEAFF
CDR3 DNA: TGTGCCAGCAGCTCAGTCGGGAACACTGAAGCTTTCTTT

D gene: NA
clone size: NA
J gene: TRBJ1-2
V gene: TRBV28
CDR3 protein: CASSSTFLYGYTF
CDR3 DNA: TGTGCCAGCAGTTCGACTTTCCTCTATGGCTACACCTTC

D gene: TRBD1
clone size: NA
J gene: TRBJ1-5
V gene: TRBV6-5
CDR3 protein: CASSYSSGGDQPQHF
CDR3 DNA: TGTGCCAGCAGTTACTCGTCAGGGGGCGATCAGCCCCAGCATTTT

D gene: TRBD1
clone size: NA
J gene: TRBJ2-2
V gene: TRBV5-1
CDR3 protein: CASSSGQGVAGELFF
CDR3 DNA: TGCGCCAGCAGCTCGGGACAGGGCGTCGCCGGGGAGCTGTTTTTT

D gene: TRBD2
clone size: once
J gene: TRBJ2-6
V gene: TRBV19
CDR3 protein: CASIPGGSSGANVLTF
CDR3 DNA: TGTGCCAGTATACCGGGGGGAAGCTCTGGGGCCAACGTCCTGACTTTC

D gene: NA
clone size: NA
J gene: TRBJ2-3
V gene: TRBV15
CDR3 protein: CATSRGVLARGATDTQYF
CDR3 DNA: TGTGCCACCAGCAGAGGAGTGTTGGCGAGAGGGGCCACAGATACGCAGTATTTT

D gene: NA
clone size: NA
J gene: TRBJ2-3
V gene: TRBV9
CDR3 protein: CASSVPPDTQYF
CDR3 DNA: TGTGCCAGCAGCGTACCCCCCGATACGCAGTATTTT

D gene: NA
clone size: once
J gene: TRBJ1-5
V gene: TRBV2
CDR3 protein: CASSGGRGYQPQHF
CDR3 DNA: TGTGCCAGCAGTGGGGGCAGGGGCTATCAGCCCCAGCATTTT

D gene: NA
clone size: few
J gene: TRBJ1-4
V gene: TRBV5-1
CDR3 protein: CASSRATENEKLFF
CDR3 DNA: TGCGCCAGCAGCCGGGCGACAGAAAATGAAAAACTGTTTTTT

D gene: NA
clone size: NA
J gene: TRBJ2-7
V gene: TRBV9
CDR3 protein: CASSVGHSASYEQYF
CDR3 DNA: TGTGCCAGCAGCGTAGGACACTCAGCTTCCTACGAGCAGTACTTC

D gene: NA
clone size: once
J gene: TRBJ2-7
V gene: TRBV7-9
CDR3 protein: CASSGKSHNEQYF
CDR3 DNA: TGTGCCAGCAGCGGTAAAAGTCACAACGAGCAGTACTTC

D gene: TRBD1
clone size: NA
J gene: TRBJ2-7
V gene: TRBV7-2
CDR3 protein: CASSSRTGPSEEQYF
CDR3 DNA: TGTGCCAGCAGCTCGAGGACAGGTCCCTCGGAGGAGCAGTACTTC

D gene: NA
clone size: once
J gene: TRBJ2-1
V gene: TRBV2
CDR3 protein: CASTWGGASGNEQFF
CDR3 DNA: TGTGCCAGCACCTGGGGGGGGGCGTCGGGCAATGAGCAGTTCTTC

D gene: NA
clone size: many
J gene: TRBJ1-5
V gene: TRBV10-3
CDR3 protein: CAISESVSLNQPQHF
CDR3 DNA: TGTGCCATCAGTGAGTCGGTTTCCCTCAATCAGCCCCAGCATTTT

D gene: TRBD1
clone size: NA
J gene: TRBJ1-2
V gene: TRBV2
CDR3 protein: CASSERTGTRGGYTF
CDR3 DNA: TGTGCCAGCAGTGAAAGGACAGGCACCCGGGGCGGCTACACCTTC

D gene: NA
clone size: NA
J gene: TRBJ2-6
V gene: TRBV2
CDR3 protein: CASRPDLSGANVLTF
CDR3 DNA: TGTGCCAGCAGACCCGACCTCTCTGGGGCCAACGTCCTGACTTTC